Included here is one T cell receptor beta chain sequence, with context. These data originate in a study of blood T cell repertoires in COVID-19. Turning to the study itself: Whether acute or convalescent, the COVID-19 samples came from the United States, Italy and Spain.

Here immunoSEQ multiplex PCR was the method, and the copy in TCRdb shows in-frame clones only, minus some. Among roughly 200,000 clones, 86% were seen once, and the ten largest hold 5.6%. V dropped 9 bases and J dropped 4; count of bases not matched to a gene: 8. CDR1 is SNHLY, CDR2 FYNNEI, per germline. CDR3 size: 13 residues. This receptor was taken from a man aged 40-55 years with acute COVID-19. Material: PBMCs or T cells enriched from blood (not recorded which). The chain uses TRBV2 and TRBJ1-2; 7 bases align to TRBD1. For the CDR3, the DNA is TGTGCCAGGACCCGGGACAGTGTCTATGGCTACACCTTC. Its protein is CARTRDSVYGYTF.